This TCR beta chain was identified in a study of shared clonotypes between healthy human individuals. The V and J ends lost 3 bases and 7 bases, in that order; junction bases with no gene match: 17. This CDR3 has 18 amino acids. Germline V gene sequence: CDR1 LGHNA, CDR2 YNFKEQ. Researchers divided each subset's genomic DNA evenly across several immunoSEQ plates. Generated by immunoSEQ multiplex PCR, the TCRdb table keeps only in-frame clones and is missing some. The sample has 90,000 to 100,000 clones; approximately 51% are singletons. This chain uses TRBV4-2 with TRBJ2-2, with 7 bases that match TRBD1. Material: PBMCs. The source of this sequence is a woman between 35 and 50 years old in good health. Some clones in this sample may be carry-over from other donors' samples. The CDR3 DNA is TGTGCCAGCAGCCACCCCCTGGGGAAGGGGGCGCGGATCGGGGAGCTGTTTTTT. Translation gives CASSHPLGKGARIGELFF.